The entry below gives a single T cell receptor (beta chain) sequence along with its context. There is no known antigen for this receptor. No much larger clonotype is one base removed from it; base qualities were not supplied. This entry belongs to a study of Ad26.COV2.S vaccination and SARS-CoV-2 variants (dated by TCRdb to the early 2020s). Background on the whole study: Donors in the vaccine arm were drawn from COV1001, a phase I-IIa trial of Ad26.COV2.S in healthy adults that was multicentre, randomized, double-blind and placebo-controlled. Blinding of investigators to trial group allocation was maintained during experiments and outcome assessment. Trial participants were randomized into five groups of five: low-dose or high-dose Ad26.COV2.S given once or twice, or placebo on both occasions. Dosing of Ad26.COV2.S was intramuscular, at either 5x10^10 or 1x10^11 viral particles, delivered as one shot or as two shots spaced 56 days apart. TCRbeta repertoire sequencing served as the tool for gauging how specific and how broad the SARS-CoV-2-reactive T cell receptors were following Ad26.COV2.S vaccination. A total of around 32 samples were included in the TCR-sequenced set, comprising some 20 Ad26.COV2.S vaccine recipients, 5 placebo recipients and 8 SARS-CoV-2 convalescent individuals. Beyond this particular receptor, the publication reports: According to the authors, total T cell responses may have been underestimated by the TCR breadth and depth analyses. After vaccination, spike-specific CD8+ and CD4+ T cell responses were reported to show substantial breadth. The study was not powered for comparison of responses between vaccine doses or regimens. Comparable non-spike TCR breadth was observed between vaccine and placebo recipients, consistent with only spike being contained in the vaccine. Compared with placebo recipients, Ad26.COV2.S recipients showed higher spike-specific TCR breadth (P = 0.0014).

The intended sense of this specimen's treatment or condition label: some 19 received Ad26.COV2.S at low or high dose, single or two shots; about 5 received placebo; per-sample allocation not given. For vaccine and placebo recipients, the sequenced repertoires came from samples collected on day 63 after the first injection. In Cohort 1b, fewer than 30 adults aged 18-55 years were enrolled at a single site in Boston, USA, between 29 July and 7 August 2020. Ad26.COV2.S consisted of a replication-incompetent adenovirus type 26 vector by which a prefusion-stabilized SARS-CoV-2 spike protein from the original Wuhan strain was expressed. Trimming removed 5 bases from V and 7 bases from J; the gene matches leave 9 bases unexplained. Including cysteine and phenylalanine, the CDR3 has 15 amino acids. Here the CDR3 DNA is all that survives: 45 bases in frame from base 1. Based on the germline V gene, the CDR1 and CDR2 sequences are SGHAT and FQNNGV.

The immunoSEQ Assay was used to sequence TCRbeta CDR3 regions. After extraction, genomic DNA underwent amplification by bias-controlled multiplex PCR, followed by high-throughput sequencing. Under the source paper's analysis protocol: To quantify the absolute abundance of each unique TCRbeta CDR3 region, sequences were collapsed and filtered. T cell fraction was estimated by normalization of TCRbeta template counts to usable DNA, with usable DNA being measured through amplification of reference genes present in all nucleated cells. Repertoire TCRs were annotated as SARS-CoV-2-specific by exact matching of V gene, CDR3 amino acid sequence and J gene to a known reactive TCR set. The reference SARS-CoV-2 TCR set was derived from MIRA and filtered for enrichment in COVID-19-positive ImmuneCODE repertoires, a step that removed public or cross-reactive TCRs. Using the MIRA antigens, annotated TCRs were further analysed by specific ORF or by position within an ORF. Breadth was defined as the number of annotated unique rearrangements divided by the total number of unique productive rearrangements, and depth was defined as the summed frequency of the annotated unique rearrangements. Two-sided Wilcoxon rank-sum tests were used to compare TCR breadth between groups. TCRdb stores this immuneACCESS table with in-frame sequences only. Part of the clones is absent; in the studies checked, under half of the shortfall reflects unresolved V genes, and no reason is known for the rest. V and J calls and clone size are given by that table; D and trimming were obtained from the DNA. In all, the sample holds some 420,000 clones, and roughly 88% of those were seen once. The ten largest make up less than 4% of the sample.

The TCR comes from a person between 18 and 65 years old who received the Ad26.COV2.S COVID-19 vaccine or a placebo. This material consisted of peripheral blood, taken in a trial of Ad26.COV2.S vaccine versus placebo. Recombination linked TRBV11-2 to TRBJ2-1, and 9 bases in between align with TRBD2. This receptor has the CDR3 CASSPLSAGGNEQFF. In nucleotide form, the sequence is TGTGCCAGCAGCCCCCTTAGTGCGGGGGGGAATGAGCAGTTCTTC.